This T cell receptor (beta chain) was found in a study of blood T cell repertoires in COVID-19. TCRdb keeps only in-frame clones here, not all; method: immunoSEQ multiplex PCR. The sample lists about 170,000 clones; about 80% were seen once. Trimming pared 5 bases from V and 5 bases from J, leaving 18 bases between. In germline, CDR1 is SNHLY, CDR2 FYNNEI. This CDR3 spans 16 amino acids. The TCR comes from a human donor with acute or convalescent COVID-19. The donor label of this sample is uncertain. Sample: peripheral blood. This sequence joins TRBV2 and TRBJ2-2, with a possible D match to TRBD1 (7 bases). The CDR3 DNA is TGTGCCAGCAGTCCCAGGGGGGCGGGAAAAACCGGGGAGCTGTTTTTT. Amino acids: CASSPRGAGKTGELFF.